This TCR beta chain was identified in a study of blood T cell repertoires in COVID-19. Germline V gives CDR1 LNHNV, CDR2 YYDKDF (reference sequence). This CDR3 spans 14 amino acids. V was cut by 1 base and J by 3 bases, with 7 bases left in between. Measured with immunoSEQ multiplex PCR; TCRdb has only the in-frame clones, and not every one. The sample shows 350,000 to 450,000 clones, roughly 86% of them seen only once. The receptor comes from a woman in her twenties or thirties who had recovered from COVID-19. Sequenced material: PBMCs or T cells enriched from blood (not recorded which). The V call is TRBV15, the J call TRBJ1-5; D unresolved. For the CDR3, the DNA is TGTGCCACCAGCAGAGGAGAGTACAATCAGCCCCAGCATTTT. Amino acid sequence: CATSRGEYNQPQHF. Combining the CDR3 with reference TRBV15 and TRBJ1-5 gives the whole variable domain DAMVIQNPRYQVTQFGKPVTLSCSQTLNHNVMYWYQQKSSQAPKLLFHYYDKDFNNEADTPDNFQSRRPNTSFCFLDIRSPGLGDTAMYLCATSRGEYNQPQHFGDGTRLSIL.